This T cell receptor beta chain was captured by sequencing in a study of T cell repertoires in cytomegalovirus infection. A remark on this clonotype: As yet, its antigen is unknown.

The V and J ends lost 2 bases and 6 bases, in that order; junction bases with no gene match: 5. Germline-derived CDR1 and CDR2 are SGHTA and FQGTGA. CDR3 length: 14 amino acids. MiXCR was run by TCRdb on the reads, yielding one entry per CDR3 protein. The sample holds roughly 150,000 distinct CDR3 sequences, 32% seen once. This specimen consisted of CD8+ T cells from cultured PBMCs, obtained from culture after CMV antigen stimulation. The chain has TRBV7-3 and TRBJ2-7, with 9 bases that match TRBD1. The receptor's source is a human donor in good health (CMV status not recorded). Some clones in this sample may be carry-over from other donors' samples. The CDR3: CASSLGGTGSEQYF. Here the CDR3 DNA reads TGTGCCAGCAGCTTAGGGGGGACAGGGAGCGAGCAGTACTTC.